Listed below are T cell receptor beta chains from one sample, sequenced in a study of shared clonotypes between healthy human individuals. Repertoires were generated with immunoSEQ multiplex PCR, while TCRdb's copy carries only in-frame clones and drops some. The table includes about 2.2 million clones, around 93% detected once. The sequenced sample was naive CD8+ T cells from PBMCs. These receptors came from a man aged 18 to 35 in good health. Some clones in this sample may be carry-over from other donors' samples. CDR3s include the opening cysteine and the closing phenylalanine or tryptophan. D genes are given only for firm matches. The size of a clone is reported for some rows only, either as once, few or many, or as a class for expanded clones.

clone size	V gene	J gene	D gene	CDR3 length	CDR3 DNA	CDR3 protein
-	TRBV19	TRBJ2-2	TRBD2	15	TGTGCCAGTAGTCGCCCTAGCGGGAGTGCCGGGGAGCTGTTTTTT	CASSRPSGSAGELFF
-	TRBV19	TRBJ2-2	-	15	TGTGCCAGTACGGTCCCAGGGACCGGAACCGGGGAGCTGTTTTTT	CASTVPGTGTGELFF
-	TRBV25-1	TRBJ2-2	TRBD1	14	TGTGCCAGCAGTGTGGACAGGGACACCGGGGAGCTGTTTTTT	CASSVDRDTGELFF
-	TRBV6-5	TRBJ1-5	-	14	TGTGCCAGCAGCTTTCAGGGGCTTGATCAGCCCCAGCATTTT	CASSFQGLDQPQHF
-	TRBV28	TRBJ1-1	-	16	TGTGCCAGCAGTTTATCTCTAGGGGGTCTGAACACTGAAGCTTTCTTT	CASSLSLGGLNTEAFF
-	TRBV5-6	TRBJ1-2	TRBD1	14	TGTGCCAGCAGGGCTGGGACAGGGGTCATTGGCTACACCTTC	CASRAGTGVIGYTF
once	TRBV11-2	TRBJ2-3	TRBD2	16	TGTGCCAGCAGCTCCCGGACTAGCGGGAGTTCAGATACGCAGTATTTT	CASSSRTSGSSDTQYF
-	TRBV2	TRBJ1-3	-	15	TGTGCCAGCAGACAGCGGAGGTTCTCTGGAAACACCATATATTTT	CASRQRRFSGNTIYF
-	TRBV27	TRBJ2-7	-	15	TGTGCCAGCAGTTTCCTCCCCCCGACGGACCACGAGCAGTACTTC	CASSFLPPTDHEQYF
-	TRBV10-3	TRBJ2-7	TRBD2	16	TGTGCCATCAGTGAGTCGTATGGACTAGCAGCCTACGAGCAGTACTTC	CAISESYGLAAYEQYF
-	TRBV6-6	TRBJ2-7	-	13	TGTGCCAGCAGTTACTCGGGTTACTACGAGCAGTACTTC	CASSYSGYYEQYF
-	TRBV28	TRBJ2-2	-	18	TGTGCCAGCAGTGTTTGGGGGAGAACCCCCTCAAACACCGGGGAGCTGTTTTTT	CASSVWGRTPSNTGELFF
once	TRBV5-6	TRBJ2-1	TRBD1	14	TGTGCCAGCAGTTTCGACAGGGCTTACAATGAGCAGTTCTTC	CASSFDRAYNEQFF
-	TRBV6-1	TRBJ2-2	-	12	TGTGCCAGCAGTGAGGGGCTTGTGGAGCTGTTTTTT	CASSEGLVELFF
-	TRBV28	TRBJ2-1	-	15	TGTGCCAGCAGTGGGATTGGACAGAAAATTAATGAGCAGTTCTTC	CASSGIGQKINEQFF
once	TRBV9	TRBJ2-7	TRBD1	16	TGTGCCAGCAGCGGAAACCTCGGGACAGGGGTTTACGAGCAGTACTTC	CASSGNLGTGVYEQYF
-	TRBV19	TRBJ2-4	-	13	TGTGCCAGTAGTATTCCCAGGGCCGACATTCAGTACTTC	CASSIPRADIQYF
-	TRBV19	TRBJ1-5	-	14	TGTGCCAGTAGTATAGATAACCGGGGGCAGCCCCAGCATTTT	CASSIDNRGQPQHF
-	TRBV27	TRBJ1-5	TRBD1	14	TGTGCCAACTTAACAGGGGGCGTCAATCAGCCCCAGCATTTT	CANLTGGVNQPQHF
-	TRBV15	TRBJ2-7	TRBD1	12	TGTGCCACCAGCGGGGACAGGGACGAGCAGTACTTC	CATSGDRDEQYF
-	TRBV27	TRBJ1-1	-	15	TGTGCCAGCAGTTGGAGGAGGGGAGTGAACACTGAAGCTTTCTTT	CASSWRRGVNTEAFF
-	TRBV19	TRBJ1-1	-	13	TGTGCCAGTAGTATTGCTCCTAACACTGAAGCTTTCTTT	CASSIAPNTEAFF
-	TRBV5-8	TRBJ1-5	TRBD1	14	TGTGCCAGCAGCCCACAGGGGAGCAATCAGCCCCAGCATTTT	CASSPQGSNQPQHF
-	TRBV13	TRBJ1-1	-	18	TGTGCCAGCAGCTTATATCGTGAAGGGGAGGTGGTGAACACTGAAGCTTTCTTT	CASSLYREGEVVNTEAFF